The clone carrying this T cell receptor beta chain was counted once. This sample is drawn from a study of T cell repertoires in aging, cancer and after chemotherapy. The template was genomic DNA from peripheral blood, not RNA. Rearranged V-D-J TRB sequences were amplified with a mixed TRB-A/B primer pool. In TCRdb, the multiplex PCR reads were re-called with MiXCR into one record per CDR3 protein. The top ten clones hold 17% of a sample with 15,000 to 20,000 distinct CDR3 sequences, roughly two fifths of them seen once. Material: blood. The receptor comes from a human donor with a solid tumor.

Here the CDR3 reads CASSLEDRGVDEQYF. The CDR3 DNA reads as TGTGCCAGCAGTTTAGAGGACAGGGGGGTCGACGAGCAGTACTTC. V usage is TRBV27 and J usage is TRBJ2-5, with 10 bases that match TRBD1. The J call is in doubt because the DNA end fits TRBJ2-7 better. CDR3 length equals 15 residues. Per the germline V gene, CDR1 is MNHEY and CDR2 is SMNVEV (reference sequence).